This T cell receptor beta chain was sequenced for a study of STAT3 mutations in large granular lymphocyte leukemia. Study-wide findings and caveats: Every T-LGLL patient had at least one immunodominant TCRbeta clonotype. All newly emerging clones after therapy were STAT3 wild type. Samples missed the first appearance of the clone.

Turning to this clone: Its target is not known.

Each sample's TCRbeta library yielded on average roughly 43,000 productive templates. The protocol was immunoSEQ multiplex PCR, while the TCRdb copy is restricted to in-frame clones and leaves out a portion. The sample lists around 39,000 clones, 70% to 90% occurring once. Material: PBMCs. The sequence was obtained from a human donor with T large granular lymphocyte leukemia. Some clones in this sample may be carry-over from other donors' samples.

For the CDR3, the DNA is TGCGCCAGCAGCTTGGCCCTAGAGACCCAGTACTTC. This gives the protein CASSLALETQYF. The rearrangement joins TRBV5-1 to TRBJ2-5; D is unresolved. In germline, CDR1 is SGHRS, CDR2 YFSETQ. Trimming shortened V by 0 bases and J by 4 bases, and 4 bases separated the two germline ends. This CDR3 is built from 12 residues.